This entry is about one T cell receptor (beta chain). Its antigen is still unknown. Germline V gives CDR1 SGHVS, CDR2 FQNEAQ. This CDR3 has 14 amino acids. Deletions cut 5 bases from V and 5 bases from J, with 15 bases between. The sample belongs to a study of T cell responses to AZD1222 COVID-19 vaccine. Study outcomes and limitations: Spike-specific TCR breadth and depth went up after people got two AZD1222 doses. Just 5 to 7 people given AZD1222 tested seropositive at baseline. Among the donors, most were white British and more were female, and clonal diversity was possibly underestimated.

Profiling relied on immunoSEQ multiplex PCR, and the TCRdb table lists in-frame clones only, not all of them. The table records 110,000 to 150,000 clones, 92% of them present only once. Source: peripheral blood, taken 28 days after the second AZD1222 dose. The TCR was taken from an adult who received the AZD1222 COVID-19 vaccine. This chain links TRBV7-8 with TRBJ1-2, with D tentatively TRBD1 (5 bases). Here the CDR3 reads CASSITGTPYGYTF. The CDR3 DNA is TGTGCCAGCAGCATTACCGGGACGCCGTATGGCTACACCTTC.